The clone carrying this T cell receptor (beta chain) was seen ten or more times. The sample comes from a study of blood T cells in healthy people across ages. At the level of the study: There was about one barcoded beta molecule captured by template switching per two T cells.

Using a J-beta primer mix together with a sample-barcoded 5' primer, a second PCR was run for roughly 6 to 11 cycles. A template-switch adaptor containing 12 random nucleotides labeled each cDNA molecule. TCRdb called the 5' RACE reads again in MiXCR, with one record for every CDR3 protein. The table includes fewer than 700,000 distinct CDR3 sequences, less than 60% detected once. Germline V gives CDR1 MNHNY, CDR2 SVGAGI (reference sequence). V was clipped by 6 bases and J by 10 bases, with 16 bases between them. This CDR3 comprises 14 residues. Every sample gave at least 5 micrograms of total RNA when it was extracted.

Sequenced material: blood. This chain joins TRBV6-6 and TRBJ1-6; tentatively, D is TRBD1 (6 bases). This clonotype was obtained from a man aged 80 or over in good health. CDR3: CASSRTEQGSPLHF. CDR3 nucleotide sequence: TGTGCCAGCAGCCGGACAGAGCAGGGATCACCCCTCCACTTT.